This is a list of T cell receptor beta chains from one sample in a study of blood T cell repertoires in COVID-19. Clones were read by immunoSEQ multiplex PCR, and TCRdb kept only the in-frame ones, dropping some. Among approximately 150,000 clones, roughly 85% were seen once, and the ten largest hold over 4.5%. Sequenced input: peripheral blood. The receptors originated from a human donor in a cohort sampled during active COVID-19. Each CDR3 is given with its conserved first and last residue. A D gene is named only where the DNA matches it firmly. Where a row states a size, it is once, few, many or the class of an expanded clone; other rows omit it.

clone_size: -; d_call: TRBD2; v_call: TRBV28; j_call: TRBJ2-7; cdr3_aa: CASRTGLAGGLSYEQYF; cdr3_nt: TGTGCCAGCAGAACCGGACTAGCGGGAGGACTCTCCTACGAGCAGTACTTC
clone_size: -; d_call: TRBD1; v_call: TRBV19; j_call: TRBJ1-2; cdr3_aa: CASSSNSGTGRYGYTF; cdr3_nt: TGTGCCAGTAGTTCTAATTCCGGGACAGGGAGGTATGGCTACACCTTC
clone_size: -; d_call: TRBD2; v_call: TRBV4-3; j_call: TRBJ2-2; cdr3_aa: CASSQTAIAGAANTGELFF; cdr3_nt: TGCGCCAGCAGCCAAACGGCCATAGCGGGCGCCGCGAACACCGGGGAGCTGTTTTTT
clone_size: once; d_call: TRBD1; v_call: TRBV18; j_call: TRBJ2-7; cdr3_aa: CASSPEGTASKWEQYF; cdr3_nt: TGTGCCAGCTCCCCTGAAGGGACAGCCAGCAAGTGGGAGCAGTACTTC
clone_size: -; d_call: -; v_call: TRBV19; j_call: TRBJ1-1; cdr3_aa: CASSRTDVTEAFF; cdr3_nt: TGTGCCAGTAGCCGGACAGACGTCACTGAAGCTTTCTTT
clone_size: -; d_call: -; v_call: TRBV7-8; j_call: TRBJ2-1; cdr3_aa: CASSLALSWERPYNEQFF; cdr3_nt: TGTGCCAGCAGCTTAGCCCTCTCGTGGGAGCGGCCCTACAATGAGCAGTTCTTC
clone_size: -; d_call: -; v_call: TRBV2; j_call: TRBJ1-3; cdr3_aa: CASSFEQVGGNTIYF; cdr3_nt: TGTGCCAGCAGCTTTGAACAGGTTGGGGGAAACACCATATATTTT
clone_size: -; d_call: -; v_call: TRBV12-3/TRBV12-4; j_call: TRBJ2-7; cdr3_aa: CASSLGDLSEQYF; cdr3_nt: TGTGCCAGCAGTTTGGGGGACTTGAGTGAGCAGTACTTC
clone_size: -; d_call: -; v_call: TRBV5-1; j_call: TRBJ1-1; cdr3_aa: CASSRTGNQNTEAFF; cdr3_nt: TGCGCCAGCAGTCGAACGGGGAATCAAAACACTGAAGCTTTCTTT
clone_size: few; d_call: -; v_call: TRBV6-1; j_call: TRBJ1-1; cdr3_aa: CASSDRVGNTEAFF; cdr3_nt: TGTGCCAGCAGTGACAGGGTGGGGAACACTGAAGCTTTCTTT
clone_size: -; d_call: -; v_call: TRBV6-5; j_call: TRBJ2-7; cdr3_aa: CASSYGGVLYEQYF; cdr3_nt: TGTGCCAGCAGTTACGGAGGGGTTTTGTACGAGCAGTACTTC
clone_size: -; d_call: TRBD1; v_call: TRBV5-1; j_call: TRBJ2-5; cdr3_aa: CASSLSRTGGFQTQYF; cdr3_nt: TGCGCCAGCAGCCTATCCCGGACAGGGGGCTTCCAGACCCAGTACTTC
clone_size: -; d_call: TRBD1; v_call: TRBV11-2; j_call: TRBJ1-2; cdr3_aa: CASSLAGTAMNYGYTF; cdr3_nt: TGTGCCAGCAGCTTAGCGGGGACAGCCATGAACTATGGCTACACCTTC
clone_size: -; d_call: -; v_call: TRBV6-5; j_call: TRBJ1-2; cdr3_aa: CASLRTPIANYGYTF; cdr3_nt: TGTGCCAGCTTAAGGACACCTATAGCTAACTATGGCTACACCTTC
clone_size: -; d_call: TRBD1; v_call: TRBV4-3; j_call: TRBJ1-2; cdr3_aa: CASSPSTGGTVYGYTF; cdr3_nt: TGCGCCAGCAGCCCCTCGACAGGGGGAACGGTCTATGGCTACACCTTC
clone_size: -; d_call: -; v_call: TRBV9; j_call: TRBJ1-2; cdr3_aa: CASSPSQPGHPYGYTF; cdr3_nt: TGTGCCAGCAGCCCCTCTCAACCGGGACACCCATACGGCTACACCTTC
clone_size: -; d_call: -; v_call: TRBV28; j_call: TRBJ2-3; cdr3_aa: CASSPFSWRGDTDTQYF; cdr3_nt: TGTGCCAGCAGTCCTTTTTCGTGGCGGGGAGACACAGATACGCAGTATTTT
clone_size: -; d_call: -; v_call: TRBV7-9; j_call: TRBJ2-3; cdr3_aa: CASSLFTESTDTQYF; cdr3_nt: TGTGCCAGCAGCTTATTTACGGAGAGCACAGATACGCAGTATTTT
clone_size: -; d_call: -; v_call: TRBV28; j_call: TRBJ2-7; cdr3_aa: CASSLLGREQYF; cdr3_nt: TGTGCCAGCAGTTTATTGGGGAGGGAGCAGTACTTC
clone_size: -; d_call: -; v_call: TRBV27; j_call: TRBJ1-6; cdr3_aa: CASSSAGGPNSPLHF; cdr3_nt: TGTGCCAGCAGTTCGGCGGGAGGCCCTAATTCACCCCTCCACTTT
clone_size: -; d_call: TRBD2; v_call: TRBV6-1; j_call: TRBJ2-2; cdr3_aa: CASSELAGDSTGELFF; cdr3_nt: TGTGCCAGCAGTGAACTAGCGGGAGATAGCACCGGGGAGCTGTTTTTT
clone_size: -; d_call: -; v_call: TRBV10-3; j_call: TRBJ1-3; cdr3_aa: CAISESVASGNTIYF; cdr3_nt: TGTGCCATCAGTGAGTCAGTTGCGTCTGGAAACACCATATATTTT
clone_size: -; d_call: TRBD2; v_call: TRBV5-1; j_call: TRBJ2-3; cdr3_aa: CASSFRTSGEGTDTQYF; cdr3_nt: TGCGCCAGCAGCTTCCGAACTAGCGGGGAAGGCACAGATACGCAGTATTTT
clone_size: -; d_call: -; v_call: TRBV29-1; j_call: TRBJ1-1; cdr3_aa: CSVVGLSGNTEAFF; cdr3_nt: TGCAGCGTTGTGGGGCTAAGTGGGAACACTGAAGCTTTCTTT
clone_size: -; d_call: -; v_call: TRBV25-1; j_call: TRBJ2-7; cdr3_aa: CASSDIVSGEQYF; cdr3_nt: TGTGCCAGCAGTGACATAGTCTCGGGAGAGCAGTACTTC
clone_size: -; d_call: TRBD1; v_call: TRBV5-1; j_call: TRBJ2-7; cdr3_aa: CASSYRGTAYEQYF; cdr3_nt: TGCGCCAGCAGCTATAGGGGGACAGCCTACGAGCAGTACTTC
clone_size: -; d_call: -; v_call: TRBV5-1; j_call: TRBJ1-1; cdr3_aa: CASSLARNQMNTEAFF; cdr3_nt: TGCGCCAGCAGCTTGGCCAGGAACCAGATGAACACTGAAGCTTTCTTT
clone_size: -; d_call: -; v_call: TRBV20-1; j_call: TRBJ2-1; cdr3_aa: CSASGPLGGEQFF; cdr3_nt: TGCAGTGCTAGTGGACCTCTCGGGGGTGAGCAGTTCTTC
clone_size: -; d_call: -; v_call: TRBV7-9; j_call: TRBJ2-1; cdr3_aa: CASSWRGGSYNEQFF; cdr3_nt: TGTGCCAGCAGCTGGAGGGGGGGCTCCTACAATGAGCAGTTCTTC
clone_size: -; d_call: TRBD2; v_call: TRBV9; j_call: TRBJ2-1; cdr3_aa: CASSVEAGGLGNEQFF; cdr3_nt: TGTGCCAGCAGCGTAGAGGCGGGGGGCCTGGGGAATGAGCAGTTCTTC
clone_size: -; d_call: TRBD1; v_call: TRBV18; j_call: TRBJ1-3; cdr3_aa: CASGGTGLISGNTIYF; cdr3_nt: TGTGCCAGCGGAGGGACAGGTTTAATCTCTGGAAACACCATATATTTT
clone_size: -; d_call: TRBD1; v_call: TRBV4-1; j_call: TRBJ2-3; cdr3_aa: CASSQDRQGVTDTQYF; cdr3_nt: TGCGCCAGCAGCCAAGATCGGCAGGGGGTCACAGATACGCAGTATTTT
clone_size: -; d_call: TRBD1; v_call: TRBV28; j_call: TRBJ2-2; cdr3_aa: CASSRGQGANTGELFF; cdr3_nt: TGTGCCAGCAGCCGAGGACAGGGGGCGAACACCGGGGAGCTGTTTTTT
clone_size: -; d_call: TRBD2; v_call: TRBV5-1; j_call: TRBJ2-7; cdr3_aa: CASSPGGLSYEQYF; cdr3_nt: TGCGCCAGCAGCCCTGGGGGACTATCCTACGAGCAGTACTTC
clone_size: -; d_call: TRBD1; v_call: TRBV28; j_call: TRBJ1-1; cdr3_aa: CASSLRTGGNTEAFF; cdr3_nt: TGTGCCAGCAGTTTACGGACAGGGGGGAACACTGAAGCTTTCTTT
clone_size: -; d_call: -; v_call: TRBV7-2; j_call: TRBJ2-7; cdr3_aa: CASSPRVQGSVFDEQYF; cdr3_nt: TGTGCCAGCAGCCCACGGGTACAAGGGAGTGTATTTGACGAGCAGTACTTC